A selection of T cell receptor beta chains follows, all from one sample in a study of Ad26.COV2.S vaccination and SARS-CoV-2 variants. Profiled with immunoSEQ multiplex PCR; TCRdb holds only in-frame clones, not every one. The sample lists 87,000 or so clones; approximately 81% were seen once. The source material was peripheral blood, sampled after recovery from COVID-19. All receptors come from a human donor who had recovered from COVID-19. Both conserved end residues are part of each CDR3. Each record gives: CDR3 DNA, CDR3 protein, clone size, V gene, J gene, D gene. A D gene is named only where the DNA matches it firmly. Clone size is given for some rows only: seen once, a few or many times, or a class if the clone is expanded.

CDR3 DNA: TGTGCCAGCAGCGGACCCTCTAAGGGACAGCCTAATTCACCCCTCCACTTT; CDR3 protein: CASSGPSKGQPNSPLHF; clone size: NA; V gene: TRBV28; J gene: TRBJ1-6; D gene: TRBD1
CDR3 DNA: TGTGCCAGCAGTGGGGACGGGATACCGGAGCGGGGCCAGCCCCAGCATTTT; CDR3 protein: CASSGDGIPERGQPQHF; clone size: NA; V gene: TRBV6-1; J gene: TRBJ1-5; D gene: NA
CDR3 DNA: TGTGCCAGCAGTGGCCAGGGAGGGTTGACAGATACGCAGTATTTT; CDR3 protein: CASSGQGGLTDTQYF; clone size: once; V gene: TRBV2; J gene: TRBJ2-3; D gene: TRBD2
CDR3 DNA: TGTGCCAGCAGCTCCCCGGGCCTCGCGTCAGAAGCTTTCTTT; CDR3 protein: CASSSPGLASEAFF; clone size: NA; V gene: TRBV5-6; J gene: TRBJ1-1; D gene: NA
CDR3 DNA: TGTGCCAGCAGCTGGGGACTAGCGGGAACCTACGAGCAGTACTTC; CDR3 protein: CASSWGLAGTYEQYF; clone size: NA; V gene: TRBV11-1; J gene: TRBJ2-7; D gene: TRBD2
CDR3 DNA: TGCGCCAGCAGCTTGGTCGGGGGAAGCTCCTACAATGAGCAGTTCTTC; CDR3 protein: CASSLVGGSSYNEQFF; clone size: NA; V gene: TRBV5-1; J gene: TRBJ2-1; D gene: NA
CDR3 DNA: TGTGCCAGCAGCCCATCAAGACCGGGCTATGGCTACACCTTC; CDR3 protein: CASSPSRPGYGYTF; clone size: NA; V gene: TRBV13; J gene: TRBJ1-2; D gene: NA
CDR3 DNA: TGTGCCAGCAGCCCCAACGTGGGACTAGCGGGAGGGTACGAGCAGTACTTC; CDR3 protein: CASSPNVGLAGGYEQYF; clone size: NA; V gene: TRBV9; J gene: TRBJ2-7; D gene: TRBD2
CDR3 DNA: TGTGCCAGCAGCTTAGCGAGAGGGGGGACTGAAGCTTTCTTT; CDR3 protein: CASSLARGGTEAFF; clone size: NA; V gene: TRBV11-1; J gene: TRBJ1-1; D gene: NA
CDR3 DNA: TGCGCCATTAGCGGGGGGCCCAATGAGCAGTTCTTC; CDR3 protein: CAISGGPNEQFF; clone size: NA; V gene: TRBV10-2; J gene: TRBJ2-1; D gene: TRBD2
CDR3 DNA: TGCGCCAGCAGCCAAGAGGGCAGACTGACCGGGGAGCTGTTTTTT; CDR3 protein: CASSQEGRLTGELFF; clone size: few; V gene: TRBV4-1; J gene: TRBJ2-2; D gene: NA
CDR3 DNA: TGTGCCAGCAGCTTTGACAGGACAAATTCACCCCTCCACTTT; CDR3 protein: CASSFDRTNSPLHF; clone size: once; V gene: TRBV5-6; J gene: TRBJ1-6; D gene: NA
CDR3 DNA: TGCGCCAGCAGCCAGCGCACAGGGGCCGGGGGCGAGCAGTACTTC; CDR3 protein: CASSQRTGAGGEQYF; clone size: few; V gene: TRBV4-1; J gene: TRBJ2-7; D gene: NA
CDR3 DNA: TGTGCCAGCAGTTATACTAGCGGGAGGGCAAACGCCTACGAGCAGTACTTC; CDR3 protein: CASSYTSGRANAYEQYF; clone size: NA; V gene: TRBV6-2/TRBV6-3; J gene: TRBJ2-7; D gene: TRBD2
CDR3 DNA: TGTGCCAGCTTTCTACGGACTAGCGGCACAGATACGCAGTATTTT; CDR3 protein: CASFLRTSGTDTQYF; clone size: NA; V gene: TRBV5-4; J gene: TRBJ2-3; D gene: TRBD2
CDR3 DNA: TGTGCCAGCAGCGTGAACAGGGTAGATGGGCAGTTCTTC; CDR3 protein: CASSVNRVDGQFF; clone size: NA; V gene: TRBV7-9; J gene: TRBJ2-1; D gene: NA
CDR3 DNA: TGTGCCAGCAGCTTACGTAGGGACAGGGGTTACGAGCAGTACTTC; CDR3 protein: CASSLRRDRGYEQYF; clone size: NA; V gene: TRBV7-2; J gene: TRBJ2-7; D gene: TRBD1
CDR3 DNA: TGTGCCAGCATCCCGCGTGGAACCTCTGGAAACACCATATATTTT; CDR3 protein: CASIPRGTSGNTIYF; clone size: NA; V gene: TRBV6-5; J gene: TRBJ1-3; D gene: NA
CDR3 DNA: TGTGCCACTAGGGACGGCCTTTACTCTGGAAACACCATATATTTT; CDR3 protein: CATRDGLYSGNTIYF; clone size: NA; V gene: TRBV10-3; J gene: TRBJ1-3; D gene: NA
CDR3 DNA: TGTGCCAGCAGCCAAGAATCGAGAGAGCAGTACTTC; CDR3 protein: CASSQESREQYF; clone size: NA; V gene: TRBV3-1/TRBV3-2; J gene: TRBJ2-7; D gene: NA
CDR3 DNA: TGTGCCATCAGTGAGCAGGGTTTGGATGGCTACACCTTC; CDR3 protein: CAISEQGLDGYTF; clone size: once; V gene: TRBV10-3; J gene: TRBJ1-2; D gene: NA
CDR3 DNA: TGTGCCAGCAGCTTATCCTCCCCGGGGGTAGACACTGAAGCTTTCTTT; CDR3 protein: CASSLSSPGVDTEAFF; clone size: NA; V gene: TRBV13; J gene: TRBJ1-1; D gene: NA
CDR3 DNA: TGTGCCAGCAGTTACCTCGGGACAGAAGAGACCCAGTACTTC; CDR3 protein: CASSYLGTEETQYF; clone size: NA; V gene: TRBV6-2/TRBV6-3; J gene: TRBJ2-5; D gene: TRBD1
CDR3 DNA: TGTGCCAGCTGTGAGACAGTGACTAATGAAAAACTGTTTTTT; CDR3 protein: CASCETVTNEKLFF; clone size: NA; V gene: TRBV27; J gene: TRBJ1-4; D gene: NA
CDR3 DNA: TGTGCCAGCAGCCCCCCGGACTTGAATGAGCAGTTCTTC; CDR3 protein: CASSPPDLNEQFF; clone size: NA; V gene: TRBV7-3; J gene: TRBJ2-1; D gene: NA
CDR3 DNA: TGTGCCAGCGGAGCATTTGGGGCCAACGTCCTGACTTTC; CDR3 protein: CASGAFGANVLTF; clone size: NA; V gene: TRBV28; J gene: TRBJ2-6; D gene: NA
CDR3 DNA: TGTGCCAGCAGCTCATACTATGGCTACACCTTC; CDR3 protein: CASSSYYGYTF; clone size: NA; V gene: TRBV5-5; J gene: TRBJ1-2; D gene: NA
CDR3 DNA: TGTGCCAGCAGCGTACAACTAGCCACCTACAATGAGCAGTTCTTC; CDR3 protein: CASSVQLATYNEQFF; clone size: NA; V gene: TRBV9; J gene: TRBJ2-1; D gene: NA
CDR3 DNA: TGTGCAACCCGACCCCCTGGGGCCAACGTCCTGACTTTC; CDR3 protein: CATRPPGANVLTF; clone size: NA; V gene: TRBV12-2; J gene: TRBJ2-6; D gene: NA
CDR3 DNA: TGTGCCAGCTCACCACCGGTCACAGATACGCAGTATTTT; CDR3 protein: CASSPPVTDTQYF; clone size: NA; V gene: TRBV18; J gene: TRBJ2-3; D gene: NA
CDR3 DNA: TGTGCCAGCAGTTACGGTTTTTACTCCTACGAGCAGTACTTC; CDR3 protein: CASSYGFYSYEQYF; clone size: NA; V gene: TRBV6-2/TRBV6-3; J gene: TRBJ2-7; D gene: NA
CDR3 DNA: TGTGCCAGCAGTGAACAGGGCGTCACTGAAGCTTTCTTT; CDR3 protein: CASSEQGVTEAFF; clone size: NA; V gene: TRBV2; J gene: TRBJ1-1; D gene: NA
CDR3 DNA: TGTGCCAGCAGCCCCGCCGGTGGACAGGGTTCCTACGAGCAGTACTTC; CDR3 protein: CASSPAGGQGSYEQYF; clone size: NA; V gene: TRBV7-9; J gene: TRBJ2-7; D gene: TRBD1
CDR3 DNA: TGTGCCAGCAGCCGACAGGGGATCGATTCACCCCTCCACTTT; CDR3 protein: CASSRQGIDSPLHF; clone size: NA; V gene: TRBV5-4; J gene: TRBJ1-6; D gene: TRBD1
CDR3 DNA: TGTGCCACCAGTAGCGGGAGTAGTTTGAATGAGCAGTTCTTC; CDR3 protein: CATSSGSSLNEQFF; clone size: many; V gene: TRBV24-1; J gene: TRBJ2-1; D gene: TRBD2
CDR3 DNA: TGTGCCAGCAGTGCCCGCCATTGGGGATACAGTCAGCCCCAGCATTTT; CDR3 protein: CASSARHWGYSQPQHF; clone size: NA; V gene: TRBV28; J gene: TRBJ1-5; D gene: NA
CDR3 DNA: TGTGCCAGCAGGGAGAATGGGCCCCAAGAGACCCAGTACTTC; CDR3 protein: CASRENGPQETQYF; clone size: NA; V gene: TRBV27; J gene: TRBJ2-5; D gene: NA
CDR3 DNA: TGTGCCAGTAGTAGGTGGTCTGAAAAACTGTTTTTT; CDR3 protein: CASSRWSEKLFF; clone size: few; V gene: TRBV19; J gene: TRBJ1-4; D gene: NA
CDR3 DNA: TGTGCCAGCAGCCCTAGACAGGCCGCAGATACGCAGTATTTT; CDR3 protein: CASSPRQAADTQYF; clone size: few; V gene: TRBV11-2; J gene: TRBJ2-3; D gene: NA
CDR3 DNA: TGTGCCAGCAGCCAACGACAGGGTTTCATAGATACGCAGTATTTT; CDR3 protein: CASSQRQGFIDTQYF; clone size: NA; V gene: TRBV28; J gene: TRBJ2-3; D gene: TRBD1
CDR3 DNA: TGTGCCAGCAGCGTAGAGGCGGGGCACACTGAAGCTTTCTTT; CDR3 protein: CASSVEAGHTEAFF; clone size: NA; V gene: TRBV9; J gene: TRBJ1-1; D gene: NA
CDR3 DNA: TGTGCCAGCAGCGATCTAAGCGGGAGAAAGATCCACGAGCAGTACTTC; CDR3 protein: CASSDLSGRKIHEQYF; clone size: NA; V gene: TRBV7-8; J gene: TRBJ2-7; D gene: TRBD2
CDR3 DNA: TGTGCCAGCAGCCAAGATACCCAGGCCCTCTATGGCTACACCTTC; CDR3 protein: CASSQDTQALYGYTF; clone size: NA; V gene: TRBV4-2; J gene: TRBJ1-2; D gene: NA
CDR3 DNA: TGTGCCAGCAGTTACCAAGATGGAGATGAGCAGTTCTTC; CDR3 protein: CASSYQDGDEQFF; clone size: NA; V gene: TRBV6-5; J gene: TRBJ2-1; D gene: NA
CDR3 DNA: TGTGCCAGCAGCCCACCCTGGGAGGACCACGAGCAGTACTTC; CDR3 protein: CASSPPWEDHEQYF; clone size: NA; V gene: TRBV6-2/TRBV6-3; J gene: TRBJ2-7; D gene: NA
CDR3 DNA: TGTGCCAGCAGCTATTCAAATGAGCAGTTCTTC; CDR3 protein: CASSYSNEQFF; clone size: NA; V gene: TRBV28; J gene: TRBJ2-1; D gene: NA
CDR3 DNA: TGTGCCAGCAGGCCCTGCACAGATACGCAGTATTTT; CDR3 protein: CASRPCTDTQYF; clone size: NA; V gene: TRBV21-1; J gene: TRBJ2-3; D gene: NA
CDR3 DNA: TGTGCCAGTAGTCACAGGGCTATCTACAATGAGCAGTTCTTC; CDR3 protein: CASSHRAIYNEQFF; clone size: NA; V gene: TRBV19; J gene: TRBJ2-1; D gene: NA
CDR3 DNA: TGTGCCAGCAGCCACCTCCTCCGGAAGAGGGTCGAGCAGTACTTC; CDR3 protein: CASSHLLRKRVEQYF; clone size: NA; V gene: TRBV4-2; J gene: TRBJ2-7; D gene: NA
CDR3 DNA: TGTGCCACCAGTGCGGGCGGCCGAAATGAGCAGTTCTTC; CDR3 protein: CATSAGGRNEQFF; clone size: NA; V gene: TRBV24-1; J gene: TRBJ2-1; D gene: NA